The 12 T cell receptor beta chains given below trace back to one sample, sequenced in a study of identical twins. MiXCR was run by TCRdb on the 5' RACE reads, yielding one entry per CDR3 protein. In the table there are about 460,000 distinct CDR3 sequences, about 14% of which are singletons. Separately, the same data were catalogued under a study of yellow fever vaccine responses in identical twins.

Specimen: CD4+ T cells sorted from blood. The receptors were gathered from a woman aged 18-29 years in good health.

The chain's CDR3 is CASSQPGIRTDTQYF. The CDR3 nucleotides read TGTGCCAGCAGCCAACCCGGGATCCGCACAGATACGCAGTATTTT. The chain has TRBV3-1 and TRBJ2-3; TRBD2 might be the D (5 bases). Germline values: CDR1 LGHDT, CDR2 YNNKEL (reference sequence). The V end was cut by 2 bases, the J end by 1 base, with 10 bases between. This CDR3 spans 15 amino acids.

This clonotype occurred a few times. The chain carries TRBV7-3 and TRBJ1-1; perhaps TRBD1 as D (6 bases). The V and J ends lost 5 bases and 1 base respectively, with 11 bases between them. CDR3 length equals 14 residues. The germline V gene encodes CDR1 SGHTA and CDR2 FQGTGA. The CDR3 spells CASSPGHSNTEAFF. The CDR3 nucleotides are TGTGCCAGCAGCCCGGGACACTCGAACACTGAAGCTTTCTTT.

This clonotype was seen only a few times. The chain joins TRBV12-3 or TRBV12-4 to TRBJ1-3; 7 bases align to TRBD1. The J segment lost 3 bases and the V segment lost 1 base, leaving 3 bases of the junction unmatched. The CDR3 has 15 amino acids. CDR3 amino acids: CASSLGQGSGNTIYF. The CDR3 nucleotides read TGTGCCAGCAGTTTAGGACAGGGAAGTGGAAACACCATATATTTT.

In its sample, this clonotype was seen a few times. V usage is TRBV2 and J usage is TRBJ2-5, with 13 positions matching TRBD2. The CDR3 totals 17 residues. V was clipped by 8 bases and J by 1 base; unmatched bases: 10. Germline V gene sequence: CDR1 SNHLY, CDR2 FYNNEI. The CDR3 here is CASFPRTSGGLQETQYF. CDR3 DNA sequence: TGTGCCAGCTTCCCACGGACTAGCGGGGGCCTCCAAGAGACCCAGTACTTC.

This clonotype was detected a few times. The chain has TRBV3-1 and TRBJ1-2, with D unclear. The CDR3 length is 12 residues. The V gene's germline CDR1 is LGHDT and CDR2 YNNKEL (reference sequence). V was cut by 5 bases and J by 2 bases, with 6 bases left in between. The CDR3 DNA is TGTGCCAGCAGCTCTCAGAACTATGGCTACACCTTC. Translating it yields CASSSQNYGYTF.

This chain connects TRBV5-1 to TRBJ2-7; 10 bases align to TRBD2. Per the germline V gene, CDR1 is SGHRS and CDR2 is YFSETQ. The CDR3 is 15 amino acids. V lost 5 bases and J lost 3; bases outside the gene matches: 8. DNA of the CDR3: TGCGCCAGCAGTTACGGCCTAGCGGGGGACTACGAGCAGTACTTC. Residues: CASSYGLAGDYEQYF.

This chain links TRBV2 with TRBJ2-1; no firm D call. Looked up from germline, CDR1 is SNHLY and CDR2 is FYNNEI. Between the trimmed V and J ends, which lost 6 bases and 0 bases, there was a span of 15 bases. The CDR3 length is 16 residues. CDR3 nucleotide sequence: TGTGCCAGCAGGGTTTCCCCCCCCAGCTCCTACAATGAGCAGTTCTTC. It codes for CASRVSPPSSYNEQFF.

The J gene is TRBJ2-3, the V gene TRBV12-3 or TRBV12-4, with 9 bases identical to TRBD2. The J segment lost 5 bases and the V segment lost 3 bases, leaving 12 bases of the junction unmatched. CDR3 size: 17 residues. The CDR3 coding sequence is TGTGCCAGCAGTTTTGGCCTAGCGGGAAGGAGGGTAGATACGCAGTATTTT. Amino acid sequence: CASSFGLAGRRVDTQYF.

The rearrangement links TRBV6-5 to TRBJ1-5; D may be TRBD1 (6 bases). The CDR3 extends over 15 amino acids. The germline gives CDR1 MNHEY, CDR2 SVGAGI. V shed 4 bases and J shed 7 bases, with 17 bases lying between them. The CDR3 DNA is TGTGCCAGCAGTTCCGGGACACTTGGGAAGCAGCCCCAGCATTTT. It is translated as CASSSGTLGKQPQHF.

The chain's CDR3 is CASSPRGAGTGAFGYTF. Here the CDR3 DNA reads TGTGCCAGCAGCCCAAGGGGAGCCGGGACAGGGGCTTTTGGCTACACCTTC. This chain joins TRBV11-2 and TRBJ1-2, with 10 positions matching TRBD1. V trimming: 5 bases; J trimming: 7 bases; junction bases outside the gene matches: 16. This CDR3 region has 17 residues. Germline V gives CDR1 SGHAT, CDR2 FQNNGV.

This clonotype showed up just a few times. Here the CDR3 reads CASSELAGANTGELFF. The DNA of the CDR3 is TGTGCCAGCAGCGAACTAGCGGGGGCTAACACCGGGGAGCTGTTTTTT. This chain joins TRBV7-8 and TRBJ2-2; TRBD2 matches 11 bases. The CDR3 is 16 residues long. Germline CDR1 reads SGHVS; CDR2 reads FQNEAQ. With V trimmed by 5 bases and J by 2 bases, 4 bases remained unmatched.

This clonotype occurred a few times. This chain uses TRBV20-1 with TRBJ2-5; weak D call: TRBD1 (5 bases). V was pared by 0 bases and J by 5 bases, with 16 bases between. The CDR3 covers 15 residues. The germline V gene has CDR1 DFQATT and CDR2 SNEGSKA (reference sequence). This CDR3 reads CSARDRVRGLETQYF. For the CDR3, the DNA is TGCAGTGCTAGAGATCGGGTTAGGGGCCTGGAGACCCAGTACTTC.